A selection of T cell receptor beta chains follows, all from one sample in a study of T cell responses to AZD1222 COVID-19 vaccine. The table came from immunoSEQ multiplex PCR; TCRdb's copy has only in-frame clones and leaves some out. The sample yields approximately 130,000 clones, about 90% seen once. Sequenced material: peripheral blood, taken on day 0 of AZD1222 vaccination. Receptor source: an adult in good health. CDR3s include the opening cysteine and the closing phenylalanine or tryptophan. Rows may omit the clone size; those that give it use once, few, many or a size class.

TRBJ1-2	.	TRBV5-1	CASSWTAGDGYTF
TRBJ1-4	once	TRBV18	CASSPGATNEKLFF
TRBJ1-3	.	TRBV6-5	CASSRDRVVDTIYF
TRBJ1-5	.	TRBV18	CASSPPGTSNQPQHF
TRBJ2-7	.	TRBV7-3	CASSRGDSRYEQYF
TRBJ1-1	.	TRBV6-5	CAIILGTEAFF
TRBJ2-7	.	TRBV5-6	CASSTTLYEQYF
TRBJ1-3	.	TRBV9	CASSPELGGNTIYF
TRBJ1-3	.	TRBV10-3	CAISGGDSSGNTIYF
TRBJ2-7	.	TRBV10-3	CAISESERTVAYEQYF
TRBJ1-4	.	TRBV7-9	CASSHLQGSNEKLFF
TRBJ1-3	.	TRBV13	CASSLRGSGNTIYF
TRBJ1-4	.	TRBV19	CASSSTRGSREKLFF
TRBJ1-1	.	TRBV27	CASSFLYGTEAFF
TRBJ1-2	.	TRBV19	CASSIPGQASYGYTF
TRBJ1-3	.	TRBV11-3	CASSPGSRRSQVGNTIYF
TRBJ1-2	.	TRBV4-2	CASSRPGQNYGYTF
TRBJ2-5	few	TRBV5-1	CASSRQGQVQETQYF
TRBJ1-2	.	TRBV5-1	CASSLGQGFGYTF
TRBJ2-7	.	TRBV19	CASSVQGAAVGSYEQYF
TRBJ1-1	.	TRBV3-1/TRBV3-2	CASSQGPGGNTEAFF
TRBJ2-7	.	TRBV11-2	CASSFPTATYEQYF
TRBJ1-1	.	TRBV5-1	CASSLGGGTEAFF
TRBJ2-7	.	TRBV15	CATSRDLGGGVTYEQYF
TRBJ1-4	.	TRBV30	CAGGGSSWGEKLFF
TRBJ2-7	once	TRBV29-1	CSVARGGEQYF
TRBJ2-1	.	TRBV7-8	CASSSQGFDEQFF
TRBJ1-5	.	TRBV2	CASRGTGTDTSPQHF
TRBJ1-5	.	TRBV28	CASGPGGVGQPQHF
TRBJ2-3	.	TRBV25-1	CASTGQGMDTQYF
TRBJ2-7	.	TRBV18	CASSPSADEQYF
TRBJ1-2	.	TRBV11-3	CASSPASYGYTF
TRBJ2-3	.	TRBV4-2	CASSKDTIDTQYF
TRBJ2-7	.	TRBV7-2	CASGIQFEQYF
TRBJ2-3	.	TRBV28	CASKDGLAGERDTQYF
TRBJ1-1	.	TRBV5-4	CASHEDRYTEAFF
TRBJ2-7	.	TRBV19	CASSIGTASSGKEYEQYF
TRBJ2-5	.	TRBV2	CASSLAAAGQETQYF
TRBJ2-5	.	TRBV12-3/TRBV12-4	CASSSTRGQTQYF
TRBJ1-5	once	TRBV6-2/TRBV6-3	CASSYGWVRQGHQPQHF
TRBJ1-6	once	TRBV10-1	CASQQGLNSPLHF
TRBJ1-5	.	TRBV30	CAWSVSLGNQPQHF
TRBJ2-7	.	TRBV3-1/TRBV3-2	CASSPIGGKRAYEQYF
TRBJ1-5	.	TRBV6-5	CASSYSRGQPQHF
TRBJ2-2	.	TRBV28	CASRISGTGATGELFF